This T cell receptor (beta chain) was documented in a study of radiation and T cells in renal cell carcinoma. Overall study: Nephrectomy followed 15 Gy stereotactic body radiation by 4 weeks.

This clone turned up a few times. No antigen is known for it. Time point of the sample: blood 2 weeks post-SBRT. Treatment in this sample: 15 Gy SBRT to primary tumor, nephrectomy 4 weeks later. The tumor was a clear cell renal cell carcinoma. TCRdb's table, derived via immunoSEQ multiplex PCR, lists solely in-frame clones and lacks some. The table lists roughly 130,000 clones, over 75% of them singletons, with 1.9% in the top ten. Germline lookup yields CDR1 LNHDA and CDR2 SQIVND (reference sequence). V gave up 8 bases and J gave up 9 bases, with 17 bases separating them. CDR3 length: 13 amino acids. Study results and limitations: Top tumor clonotypes rose in blood 2 weeks post-radiation, then contracted.

This chain links TRBV19 with TRBJ2-1, with unresolved D. This receptor was taken from a woman in her sixties with renal cell carcinoma. Sequencing was performed on blood, taken from a patient whose treatment included radiotherapy and nephrectomy. CDR3 sequence reads: CASSSVWGSEQFF. Here the CDR3 DNA reads TGTGCCAGTTCGTCGGTATGGGGATCTGAGCAGTTCTTC.